Shown below are 17 T cell receptor beta chains from a single sample sequenced in a study of siplizumab effects on memory and regulatory T cells. TCRdb's table, derived via immunoSEQ multiplex PCR, lists solely in-frame clones and lacks some. This sample carries about 100,000 clones, less than 95% of them seen once, and the ten largest clones take approximately 1.5%. Sequenced: non-Treg CD4+ T cells sorted from blood. All receptors derive from a human donor in good health.

The V call is TRBV6-1, the J call TRBJ1-3, with 7 bases that match TRBD1. V shed 6 bases, J shed 7 bases, and the junction held 9 bases outside the gene matches. This CDR3 spans 14 amino acids. CDR1 is MNHNS, CDR2 SASEGT, per germline. The CDR3 protein is CASSLTGTVNTIYF. The CDR3 DNA sequence: TGTGCCAGCAGCTTGACCGGGACAGTCAACACCATATATTTT.

The V gene is TRBV19, the J gene TRBJ2-2, with 8 nucleotides matching TRBD1. Looked up from germline, CDR1 is LNHDA and CDR2 is SQIVND (reference sequence). The CDR3 has 16 amino acids. The V segment lost 3 bases and the J segment 8 bases; nucleotides outside the gene matches: 11. CDR3 sequence (DNA): TGTGCCAGTAGTATCCAACAGGGGGTCTCAGGAGGGGAGCTGTTTTTT. Protein sequence: CASSIQQGVSGGELFF.

The rearrangement uses TRBV9 and TRBJ2-4; maybe TRBD1 (7 bases). V lost 3 bases to trimming and J lost 0 bases, with 10 bases between them. The CDR3 has 15 amino acids. Germline V gene data show CDR1 as SGDLS and CDR2 as YYNGEE. The CDR3 here is CASSAGGLAKNIQYF. Written as DNA, the CDR3 is TGTGCCAGCAGCGCAGGGGGGTTAGCCAAAAACATTCAGTACTTC.

The rearrangement links TRBV27 to TRBJ2-7; 8 nucleotides align to TRBD1. With V trimmed by 3 bases and J by 2 bases, 12 bases remained unmatched. The germline CDR1 and CDR2 sequences are MNHEY and SMNVEV (reference sequence). The CDR3 runs to 17 residues. In DNA form, the CDR3 reads TGTGCCAGCAGTTTCTCCGGGACAGGTACACTAGCCTACGAGCAGTACTTC. Encoded protein: CASSFSGTGTLAYEQYF.

The chain recombines TRBV28 with TRBJ2-7; 7 bases map to TRBD1. V was pared by 0 bases and J by 5 bases, with 7 bases of the junction left unmatched. Germline V gene lookup returns CDR1 MDHEN and CDR2 SYDVKM. The CDR3 is 15 residues long. The CDR3 region has the DNA TGTGCCAGCAGTTTATGGCGACAGGGTCGAGACGAGCAGTACTTC. Its protein is CASSLWRQGRDEQYF.

The chain's CDR3 is CASSKQMSSYEQYF. In DNA, the CDR3 is TGTGCCAGTAGTAAACAAATGAGCTCCTACGAGCAGTACTTC. The genes are TRBV19 and TRBJ2-7, with D unclear. Deletions cut 4 bases from V and 0 bases from J, with 10 bases between. Per germline, CDR1 LNHDA and CDR2 SQIVND (reference sequence). The CDR3 is 14 amino acids.

This chain joins TRBV7-8 and TRBJ1-1; 12 bases align to TRBD1. V lost 1 base to trimming and J lost 6 bases; unmatched junction nucleotides: 3. CDR1 is SGHVS, CDR2 FQNEAQ, per germline. The CDR3 is made up of 15 amino acids. The CDR3 region is CASSLGGDRGPEAFF. In DNA form, the CDR3 reads TGTGCCAGCAGCTTAGGTGGGGACAGGGGGCCTGAAGCTTTCTTT.

V gene TRBV29-1 combines with J gene TRBJ2-5, with 10 bases aligning to TRBD1. The CDR3 consists of 14 residues. J lost 4 bases, V lost 6 bases, and 8 bases had no gene match. Germline loops: CDR1 SQVTM, CDR2 ANQGSEA. The CDR3 DNA reads TGCAGCGTGGGCGGGACAGGGGCCCGAGAGACCCAGTACTTC. It is translated as CSVGGTGARETQYF.

The chain is built from TRBV10-1 and TRBJ2-1; 8 nucleotides match TRBD2. There are 15 residues in the CDR3. J gave up 5 bases and V 3 bases, and 6 bases lay outside the gene matches. Germline CDR1 WNHNN, CDR2 SYGVQD (reference sequence). Written as DNA, the CDR3 is TGCGCCAGCAGTGAAAGCGGGAGTAAAAACAATGAGCAGTTCTTC. This translates into CASSESGSKNNEQFF.

The chain joins TRBV7-2 to TRBJ1-1; D not certain. The CDR3 runs 15 residues. V lost 1 base and J lost 1, with 10 bases in between. In germline, CDR1 is SGHTA, CDR2 FQGNSA. Written as DNA, the CDR3 is TGTGCCAGCAGCTTAGTCGGGGTTAGGAACACTGAAGCTTTCTTT. It specifies CASSLVGVRNTEAFF.

V gene TRBV7-3 combines with J gene TRBJ2-1, with 9 bases that match TRBD2. V lost 6 bases, J lost 0 bases, and 6 bases stayed unmatched. The germline V gene has CDR1 SGHTA and CDR2 FQGTGA. CDR3 length: 16 residues. Here the CDR3 reads CASRAYSGSSYNEQFF. CDR3 bases: TGTGCCAGCAGGGCTTATAGCGGGAGCTCCTACAATGAGCAGTTCTTC.

V is TRBV7-9 and J is TRBJ2-1; 7 bases match TRBD2. V was pared by 3 bases and J by 5 bases, with 4 bases of the junction left unmatched. CDR3 length equals 14 residues. The germline V gene has CDR1 SEHNR and CDR2 FQNEAQ (reference sequence). In nucleotides, the CDR3 is TGTGCCAGCAGCTTTGGGACTACACACAATGAGCAGTTCTTC. It yields the protein CASSFGTTHNEQFF.

CDR3 DNA: TGTGCCAGCAGTGAAGTGACAGGGGGTAGGGGCACAGATACGCAGTATTTT. It specifies CASSEVTGGRGTDTQYF. V is TRBV6-1 and J is TRBJ2-3; 9 bases line up with TRBD1. In germline, CDR1 is MNHNS, CDR2 SASEGT. The CDR3 runs 17 residues. Trimming took 1 base from V and 1 from J; bases not matched to a gene: 6.

The chain recombines TRBV19 with TRBJ1-1; D is possibly TRBD1 (5 bases). This CDR3 comprises 16 residues. Germline CDR1 and CDR2: LNHDA and SQIVND (reference sequence). V dropped 2 bases and J dropped 7 bases, with 20 bases sitting between them. The DNA for the CDR3 is TGTGCCAGTAGTATACCCAACCGGGGAGGGGTTAATGAAGCTTTCTTT. Its protein product is CASSIPNRGGVNEAFF.

CDR3 nucleotides: TGTGCCAGCAGCGTGGCTGCAGGGATTTCGGGGGAGACCCAGTACTTC. This translates into CASSVAAGISGETQYF. V usage is TRBV5-6 and J usage is TRBJ2-5; possibly TRBD1 or TRBD2 for D (5 bases each). The length of the CDR3 is 16 residues. Germline CDR1 and CDR2: SGHDT and YYEEEE. Trimming pared 4 bases from V and 5 bases from J, leaving 21 bases between.

The genes are TRBV18 and TRBJ2-5; 13 bases align to TRBD2. Looked up from germline, CDR1 is KGHSH and CDR2 is LQKENI. The CDR3 contains 16 residues. V lost 3 bases to trimming and J lost 2 bases; unmatched junction nucleotides: 3. Written as DNA, the CDR3 is TGTGCCAGCTCACCGGGACTAGCGGGAACTCAAGAGACCCAGTACTTC. Amino acids: CASSPGLAGTQETQYF.

The chain couples TRBV7-9 to TRBJ2-7, with D tentatively TRBD1 (6 bases). Germline V gene lookup returns CDR1 SEHNR and CDR2 FQNEAQ (reference sequence). Between the trimmed V and J ends, which lost 3 bases and 5 bases, there was a span of 8 bases. This CDR3 is 12 amino acids long. CDR3 sequence (DNA): TGTGCCAGCAGCTTGCAGGGGCACGAGCAGTACTTC. Residues: CASSLQGHEQYF. Based on the CDR3 plus reference TRBV7-9 and TRBJ2-7, the full variable domain is DTGVSQNPRHKITKRGQNVTFRCDPISEHNRLYWYRQTLGQGPEFLTYFQNEAQLEKSRLLSDRFSAERPKGSFSTLEIQRTEQGDSAMYLCASSLQGHEQYFGPGTRLTVT.